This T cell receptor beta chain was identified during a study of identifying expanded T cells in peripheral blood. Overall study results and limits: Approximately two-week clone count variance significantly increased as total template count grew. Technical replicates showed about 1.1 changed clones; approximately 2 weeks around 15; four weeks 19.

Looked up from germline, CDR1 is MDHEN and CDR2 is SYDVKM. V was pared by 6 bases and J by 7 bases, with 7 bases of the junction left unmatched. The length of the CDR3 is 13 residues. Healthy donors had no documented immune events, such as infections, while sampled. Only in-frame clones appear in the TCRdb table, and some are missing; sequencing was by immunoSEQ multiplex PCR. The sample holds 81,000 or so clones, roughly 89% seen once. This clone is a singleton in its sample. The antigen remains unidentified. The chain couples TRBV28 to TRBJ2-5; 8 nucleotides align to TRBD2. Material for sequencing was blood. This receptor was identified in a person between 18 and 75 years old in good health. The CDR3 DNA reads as TGTGCCAGCAGCGATGACGGGAGGGGGACCCAGTACTTC. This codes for CASSDDGRGTQYF. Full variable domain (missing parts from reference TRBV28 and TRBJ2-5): DVKVTQSSRYLVKRTGEKVFLECVQDMDHENMFWYRQDPGLGLRLIYFSYDVKMKEKGDIPEGYSVSREKKERFSLILESASTNQTSMYLCASSDDGRGTQYFGPGTRLLVL.